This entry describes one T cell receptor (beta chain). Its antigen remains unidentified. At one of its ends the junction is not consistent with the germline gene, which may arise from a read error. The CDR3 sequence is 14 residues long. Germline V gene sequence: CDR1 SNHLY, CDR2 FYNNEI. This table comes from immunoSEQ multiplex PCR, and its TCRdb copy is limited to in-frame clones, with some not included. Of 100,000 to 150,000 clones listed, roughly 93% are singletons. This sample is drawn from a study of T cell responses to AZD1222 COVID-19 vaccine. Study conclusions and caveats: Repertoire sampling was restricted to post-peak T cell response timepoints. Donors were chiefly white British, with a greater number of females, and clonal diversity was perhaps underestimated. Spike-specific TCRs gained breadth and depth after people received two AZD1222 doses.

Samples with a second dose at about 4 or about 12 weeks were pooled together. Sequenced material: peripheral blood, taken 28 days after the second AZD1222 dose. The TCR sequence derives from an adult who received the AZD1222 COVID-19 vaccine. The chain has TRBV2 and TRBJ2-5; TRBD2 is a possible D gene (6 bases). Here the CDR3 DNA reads TGTGCCAGCAGCGAAGAGTTAGCCGGGGAGGCCCAGTACTTC. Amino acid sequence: CASSEELAGEAQYF. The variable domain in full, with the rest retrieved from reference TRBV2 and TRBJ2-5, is EPEVTQTPSHQVTQMGQEVILRCVPISNHLYFYWYRQILGQKVEFLVSFYNNEISEKSEIFDDQFSVERPDGSNFTLKIRSTKLEDSAMYFCASSEELAGEAQYFGPGTRLLVL.